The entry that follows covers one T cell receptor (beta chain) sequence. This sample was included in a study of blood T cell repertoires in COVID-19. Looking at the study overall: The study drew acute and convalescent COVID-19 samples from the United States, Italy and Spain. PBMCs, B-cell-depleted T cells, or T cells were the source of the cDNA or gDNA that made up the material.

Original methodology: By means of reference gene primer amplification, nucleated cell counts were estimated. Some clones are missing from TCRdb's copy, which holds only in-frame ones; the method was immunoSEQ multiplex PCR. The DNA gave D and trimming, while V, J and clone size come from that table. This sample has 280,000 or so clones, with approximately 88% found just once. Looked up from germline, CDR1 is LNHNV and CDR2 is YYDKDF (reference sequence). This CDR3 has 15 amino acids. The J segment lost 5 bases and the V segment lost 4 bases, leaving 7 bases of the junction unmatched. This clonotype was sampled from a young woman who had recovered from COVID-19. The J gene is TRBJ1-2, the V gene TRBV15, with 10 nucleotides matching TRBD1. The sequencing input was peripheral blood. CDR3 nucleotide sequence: TGTGCCACCAGCAATCCGGGACAGGGGTGGTATGGCTACACCTTC. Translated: CATSNPGQGWYGYTF.